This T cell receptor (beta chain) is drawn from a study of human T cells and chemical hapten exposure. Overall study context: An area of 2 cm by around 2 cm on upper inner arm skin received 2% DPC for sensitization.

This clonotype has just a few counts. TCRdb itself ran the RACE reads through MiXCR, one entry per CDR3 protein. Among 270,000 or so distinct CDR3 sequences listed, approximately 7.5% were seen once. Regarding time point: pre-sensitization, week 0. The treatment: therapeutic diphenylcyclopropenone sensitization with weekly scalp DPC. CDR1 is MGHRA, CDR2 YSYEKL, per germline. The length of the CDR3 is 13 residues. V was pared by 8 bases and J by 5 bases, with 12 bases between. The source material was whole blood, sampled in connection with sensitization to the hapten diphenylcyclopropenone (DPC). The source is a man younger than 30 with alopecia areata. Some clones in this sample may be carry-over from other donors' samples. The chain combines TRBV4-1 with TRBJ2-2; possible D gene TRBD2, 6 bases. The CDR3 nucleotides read TGCGCCAGCCGGTTCGCGGGGACCGGGGAGCTGTTTTTT. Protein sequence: CASRFAGTGELFF.